This T cell receptor beta chain was profiled in a study of CD4 T cells in relation to SARS-CoV-2 and coronaviruses. The study's findings and limits: No crossreactivity against non-spike viral proteins was tested here.

Here immunoSEQ multiplex PCR was the method, and the copy in TCRdb shows in-frame clones only, minus some. The sample contains tens of thousands of clones, around four fifths of which appear only once. Germline CDR1 SGHDN, CDR2 FVKESK. V shed 3 bases and J 0 bases; nucleotides not matched to a gene: 7. The length of the CDR3 is 17 residues. Concerning this clone: The antigen remains unidentified.

The unexposed donors gave CD4+ T cells in about 2011-2018, prior to COVID-19. The cells were cultured for around ten days before CD4+ T cells were isolated. Testing used SARS-CoV-2 S/N and four cold-coronavirus spikes on unexposed-donor CD4+ T cells, cells permitting. PBMCs were plated at around 2 million per well in IL-2-containing medium. This chain links TRBV14 with TRBJ2-1, with 8 bases aligning to TRBD1. The sample consisted of CD4+ T cells from PBMCs, cultured in vitro. This TCR derives from a human donor in good health. The CDR3 protein is CASSQGRDRSSYNEQFF. The CDR3 nucleotides are TGTGCCAGCAGCCAGGGCCGGGACAGGAGCTCCTACAATGAGCAGTTCTTC.